These 25 T cell receptor beta chains originate from one sample sequenced in a study of human T cells and chemical hapten exposure. TCRdb independently ran MiXCR on the RACE reads; one entry per CDR3 protein. Among more than 100,000 distinct CDR3 sequences, roughly 14% were seen once, and the ten largest hold around 2.7%. Regarding time point: pre-sensitization, week 0. Treatment meaning: therapeutic diphenylcyclopropenone sensitization with weekly scalp DPC. The specimen comprised whole blood, sampled in connection with sensitization to the hapten diphenylcyclopropenone (DPC). The receptors shown here come from a woman aged 18-30 years with alopecia areata. Some clones in this sample may be carry-over from other donors' samples.

This clonotype came up many times. The gene calls are TRBV15 and TRBJ1-2; D remains unclear. V was trimmed by 1 base and J by 4 bases, leaving 10 bases between them. In germline, CDR1 is LNHNV, CDR2 YYDKDF (reference sequence). This CDR3 comprises 14 residues. CDR3 in DNA: TGTGCCACCAGCAGAGTCAAGGGTCTCTATGGCTACACCTTC. Residues: CATSRVKGLYGYTF.

Only a few counts were recorded for this clonotype. This rearrangement joins TRBV27 to TRBJ2-1; perhaps TRBD2 as D (5 bases). Germline CDR1 is MNHEY and CDR2 is SMNVEV (reference sequence). Trimming removed 8 bases at V and 2 bases at J, with 13 bases between. CDR3 length: 14 residues. CDR3 amino acids: CASSGISAYNEQFF. The CDR3 region has the DNA TGTGCCAGCTCCGGGATTAGCGCCTACAATGAGCAGTTCTTC.

There are a few counts of this clonotype. The chain links TRBV5-1 to TRBJ1-1; a possible D gene is TRBD1 (5 bases). V lost 3 bases, J lost 5 bases, and 20 bases lay in between. The CDR3 runs 16 residues. Germline CDR1 and CDR2: SGHRS and YFSETQ. CDR3 region: CASSSLSDSWGTEAFF. CDR3 DNA: TGCGCCAGCAGCTCTTTGTCAGACTCTTGGGGGACTGAAGCTTTCTTT.

This clonotype was observed a handful of times. The gene calls are TRBV18 and TRBJ1-4; TRBD1 aligns across 12 bases. The trim removed 2 bases at V and 3 bases at J, leaving 7 bases unmatched. The CDR3 spans 18 residues. CDR1 KGHSH and CDR2 LQKENI come from the germline V gene. In DNA, the CDR3 is TGTGCCAGCTCACCATACGGGACAGGGGGCCTTTCTAATGAAAAACTGTTTTTT. Translating gives CASSPYGTGGLSNEKLFF. The entire variable domain, with the rest obtained from reference TRBV18 and TRBJ1-4, is as follows: NAGVMQNPRHLVRRRGQEARLRCSPMKGHSHVYWYRQLPEEGLKFMVYLQKENIIDESGMPKERFSAEFPKEGPSILRIQQVVRGDSAAYFCASSPYGTGGLSNEKLFFGSGTQLSVL.

This clonotype has a handful of counts. The V and J genes are TRBV19 and TRBJ1-5; D is ambiguous. With 3 bases removed from V and 7 bases from J, the gap between germline ends came to 10 bases. Germline values: CDR1 LNHDA, CDR2 SQIVND (reference sequence). The CDR3 is 13 amino acids. The CDR3: CASSIGVKQPQHF. The CDR3, as DNA: TGTGCCAGTAGTATTGGGGTTAAGCAGCCCCAGCATTTT.

This clonotype was seen at least ten times. The chain combines TRBV18 with TRBJ1-2; D might be TRBD1 (5 bases). CDR1 is KGHSH, CDR2 LQKENI, per germline. CDR3 length equals 15 residues. Trimming removed 3 bases at V and 0 bases at J, with 11 bases between. In nucleotides, the CDR3 is TGTGCCAGCTCACCTAATATGACAGCTAACTATGGCTACACCTTC. The encoded protein is CASSPNMTANYGYTF.

V is TRBV6-2 or TRBV6-3 and J is TRBJ2-7, with D possibly TRBD1 on 5 matching bases. The CDR3 extends over 15 amino acids. The V end lost 6 bases, the J end lost 0 bases, and 15 bases lay between the germline ends. Germline CDR1 and CDR2: MNHEY and SVGEGT. CDR3 sequence (DNA): TGTGCCAGCAGGACTCGTGGGGCGCTCTCCTACGAGCAGTACTTC. It yields the protein CASRTRGALSYEQYF.

This clonotype was found many times. The genes are TRBV18 and TRBJ2-5; D unclear. There are 14 residues in the CDR3. CDR1 and CDR2 from the germline V gene are KGHSH and LQKENI. The germline V and J ends were trimmed by 0 bases and 2 bases, with 7 bases remaining between them. The CDR3 sequence is CASSPPSKQETQYF. The CDR3 DNA sequence: TGTGCCAGCTCACCACCGTCTAAACAAGAGACCCAGTACTTC.

This chain uses TRBV5-1 with TRBJ2-3; D perhaps matches TRBD2 (6 bases). Germline V CDR1 and CDR2: SGHRS, YFSETQ. The CDR3 has 17 amino acids. The germline V and J ends were trimmed by 6 bases and 0 bases, with 20 bases remaining between them. CDR3 sequence reads: CASTVNSGRSSTDTQYF. CDR3 bases: TGCGCCAGCACGGTGAACAGCGGGCGGTCTAGCACAGATACGCAGTATTTT.

This clonotype was counted ten times or more. The chain combines TRBV18 with TRBJ2-2; 7 bases are a match to TRBD1. Looked up from germline, CDR1 is KGHSH and CDR2 is LQKENI. CDR3 size: 14 residues. The V segment lost 11 bases and the J segment 6 bases; nucleotides outside the gene matches: 12. The CDR3 reads CAGQQGSLPGELFF. In DNA form, the CDR3 reads TGTGCCGGACAACAGGGGAGTCTCCCCGGGGAGCTGTTTTTT.

This clonotype was picked up a small number of times. The V gene is TRBV20-1, the J gene TRBJ1-3; D remains unclear. This CDR3 is built from 14 residues. From germline, CDR1 is DFQATT and CDR2 SNEGSKA (reference sequence). With 4 bases removed from V and 0 bases from J, the gap between germline ends came to 10 bases. CDR3 bases: TGCAGTGCTAATCTCGATAGCTCTGGAAACACCATATATTTT. Translation gives CSANLDSSGNTIYF.

Written as DNA, the CDR3 is TGTGCCAGCGGGCGAAGCGGGGTCGGGCAAGAGACCCAGTACTTC. Translation gives CASGRSGVGQETQYF. V and J are TRBV2 and TRBJ2-5; 7 bases map to TRBD2. CDR3 length: 15 amino acids. V dropped 8 bases and J dropped 2; count of bases not matched to a gene: 11. From germline, CDR1 is SNHLY and CDR2 FYNNEI.

Of note for this clonotype: This may arise from a read error, as a much more abundant clone is one base away. The rearrangement joins TRBV28 to TRBJ1-4; D is ambiguous. Germline lookup yields CDR1 MDHEN and CDR2 SYDVKM. V was trimmed by 7 bases and J by 3 bases, leaving 3 bases between them. This CDR3 spans 11 amino acids. The CDR3 loop is CASTSNEKLFF. The CDR3 nucleotides read TGTGCCAGCACCTCTAATGAAAAACTGTTTTTT.

This clonotype was found many times. This chain links TRBV7-9 with TRBJ2-3; D call uncertain. The germline gives CDR1 SEHNR, CDR2 FQNEAQ (reference sequence). The CDR3 loop spans 13 amino acids. V gave up 3 bases and J gave up 5 bases, with 9 bases separating them. The CDR3 coding sequence is TGTGCCAGCAGCTTTAGTCTCGGAGATACGCAGTATTTT. Residues: CASSFSLGDTQYF.

This clonotype has a count of ten or more. This chain connects TRBV7-2 to TRBJ2-3; D is possibly TRBD2 (5 bases). Between the trimmed V and J ends, which lost 1 base and 4 bases, there was a span of 9 bases. The CDR3 runs to 14 residues. Germline-derived CDR1 and CDR2 are SGHTA and FQGNSA. The CDR3 region is CASSLGGWADTQYF. Written as DNA, the CDR3 is TGTGCCAGCAGCTTAGGAGGGTGGGCAGATACGCAGTATTTT.

The gene calls are TRBV7-9 and TRBJ2-3; D possibly corresponds to TRBD2 (6 bases). CDR1 and CDR2 (germline): SEHNR, FQNEAQ (reference sequence). This CDR3 is built from 12 residues. Trimming stripped 9 bases from V and 6 bases from J, with 13 bases between. The CDR3 region is CARAHGGDTQYF. CDR3 bases: TGTGCCAGGGCCCACGGAGGGGATACGCAGTATTTT.

This clonotype was recorded at least ten times. The chain combines TRBV24-1 with TRBJ2-1; 8 bases line up with TRBD1. The CDR3 runs to 13 residues. The J segment lost 8 bases and the V segment lost 4 bases, leaving 3 bases of the junction unmatched. The germline V gene encodes CDR1 KGHDR and CDR2 SFDVKD. The CDR3 reads CATSDRGQDEQFF. The CDR3 DNA is TGTGCCACCAGTGACAGGGGGCAGGATGAGCAGTTCTTC.

This clonotype was observed a few times. The chain is built from TRBV6-5 and TRBJ1-2, with TRBD1 matching 7 bases. This CDR3 is built from 17 residues. Looked up from germline, CDR1 is MNHEY and CDR2 is SVGAGI. The ends lost 0 bases at V and 4 bases at J; junction bases unmatched: 11. Here the CDR3 reads CASSYSRGQGGSYGYTF. The CDR3, as DNA: TGTGCCAGCAGTTACTCGCGGGGCCAAGGGGGCTCCTATGGCTACACCTTC.

In this sample, this clonotype turned up a few times. The rearrangement joins TRBV4-1 to TRBJ1-2; the D is unclear. The CDR3 is 14 amino acids. The V gene's germline CDR1 is MGHRA and CDR2 YSYEKL. V was pared by 4 bases and J by 3 bases, with 12 bases between. The CDR3 spells CASSPPTRDYGYTF. CDR3 coding DNA: TGCGCCAGCAGCCCACCGACCCGGGACTATGGCTACACCTTC.

The table lists this clonotype with many counts. The chain joins TRBV12-5 to TRBJ2-5; D unclear. Deletions cut 2 bases from V and 5 bases from J, with 3 bases between. Germline CDR1 and CDR2: LGHNT and FRNRAP. This CDR3 has 11 amino acids. The CDR3 nucleotides read TGTGCTAGTGGTTTGCAGGAGACCCAGTACTTC. This encodes CASGLQETQYF. Drawing the rest from reference TRBV12-5 and TRBJ2-5, the complete variable domain is DARVTQTPRHKVTEMGQEVTMRCQPILGHNTVFWYRQTMMQGLELLAYFRNRAPLDDSGMPKDRFSAEMPDATLATLKIQPSEPRDSAVYFCASGLQETQYFGPGTRLLVL.

This clonotype was seen repeatedly, ten times or more. V usage is TRBV10-1 and J usage is TRBJ2-3, with a weak D call TRBD2 (5 bases). This CDR3 contains 12 residues. Germline V CDR1 and CDR2: WNHNN, SYGVQD (reference sequence). V gave up 2 bases and J gave up 8 bases, with 8 bases separating them. The CDR3 DNA is TGCGCCAGCAGTGAGCGGCTAGCTACGCAGTATTTT. Amino acid sequence: CASSERLATQYF.

This clonotype turned up a few times. The chain carries TRBV29-1 and TRBJ2-1; TRBD2 aligns across 11 bases. J lost 0 bases, V lost 2 bases, and 3 bases had no gene match. Germline CDR1 is SQVTM and CDR2 is ANQGSEA. This CDR3 has 16 amino acids. The CDR3 is CSVEIGLAGSYNEQFF. CDR3 in DNA: TGCAGCGTTGAAATAGGACTAGCGGGCTCCTACAATGAGCAGTTCTTC.

On this clonotype itself: A much larger clonotype is one base distant, so this may be a read error. The chain's CDR3 is CAGSPGTGGDTQYF. The CDR3 nucleotides read TGTGCCGGCAGCCCCGGGACAGGCGGAGATACGCAGTATTTT. J is TRBJ2-3 and V is TRBV7-9, with 8 positions matching TRBD1. Germline-derived CDR1 and CDR2 are SEHNR and FQNEAQ (reference sequence). The CDR3 is made up of 14 amino acids.

This rearrangement joins TRBV5-1 to TRBJ2-2; the match to TRBD1 covers 7 bases. Trimming removed 6 bases from V and 6 bases from J; junction bases left unmatched: 11. Looked up from germline, CDR1 is SGHRS and CDR2 is YFSETQ. The CDR3 runs 15 residues. The CDR3 coding sequence is TGCGCCAGCACCCTCTCCTCTACAGGGGCCGGGGAGCTGTTTTTT. It specifies CASTLSSTGAGELFF.

This clonotype was recorded many times. J is TRBJ2-3 and V is TRBV20-1; the match to TRBD1 covers 8 bases. Germline trimming cut 6 bases from V and 4 bases from J; bases unmatched to any gene: 15. CDR1 is DFQATT and CDR2 is SNEGSKA in the germline V gene (reference sequence). This CDR3 is built from 16 residues. CDR3 sequence reads: CSAQPQGAGVADTQYF. The CDR3 DNA reads TGCAGTGCGCAACCCCAGGGGGCCGGCGTGGCAGATACGCAGTATTTT.